The clone carrying this T cell receptor beta chain was counted a few times. Its antigen is not identified. Arm-PCR with iRepertoire HTBI primers amplified the CDR3 regions for these TCR beta libraries. From the multiplex PCR reads, TCRdb called clonotypes with MiXCR, one entry per CDR3 protein. The data hold under 500,000 distinct CDR3 sequences, with 20% to 25% observed a single time. The source of the sample is a study of regulatory T cells in long-lasting Graves disease. Time point specified: persistent/refractory GD, antithyroid drugs over 5 years with positive TRAb. Preparation of the TCR library used RNA extracted from PBMCs. Patients met American Thyroid Association criteria for Graves' disease. The authors drew approximately 9 milliliters of peripheral blood into EDTA tubes. Overall study results and limits: Among persistent patients, a larger number of public clonotypes were shared (about 3,000) than among newly diagnosed patients (around 980).

The CDR3 runs 15 residues. The germline V gene encodes CDR1 LNHDA and CDR2 SQIVND (reference sequence). V was trimmed by 7 bases and J by 5 bases, leaving 15 bases between them. This TCR came from a female donor with Graves disease. The genes are TRBV19 and TRBJ1-6; no clear D gene. The sample in question was peripheral blood mononuclear cells (PBMCs), obtained when the disease was refractory, from a patient treated with antithyroid drugs. As DNA, the CDR3 is TGTGCCAGTAAGGCGGCTACCACCAATAATTCACCCCTCCACTTT. This translates into CASKAATTNNSPLHF.